The next 20 T cell receptor beta chains were all read from a single sample in a study of technical replicates of blood from a handful of donors. Sequencing used immunoSEQ multiplex PCR; TCRdb keeps in-frame clones, though not all of them. Of tens of thousands of clones detected, approximately 87% appear once; the ten largest clones hold just over 4.5%. The sequencing input was PBMCs. The origin of the receptors is a human donor in good health. Some clones in this sample may be carry-over from other donors' samples.

V gene TRBV6-5 combines with J gene TRBJ1-3; 7 bases line up with TRBD1. Trimming took 4 bases from V and 8 from J; bases not matched to a gene: 5. This CDR3 region has 13 residues. Germline values: CDR1 MNHEY, CDR2 SVGAGI. The CDR3, as DNA: TGTGCCAGCAGTTTGGGGCAGGGGGACACCATATATTTT. This encodes CASSLGQGDTIYF.

The chain couples TRBV18 to TRBJ1-4; 9 bases line up with TRBD1. This CDR3 spans 16 amino acids. In germline, CDR1 is KGHSH, CDR2 LQKENI. With V trimmed by 3 bases and J by 8 bases, 10 bases remained unmatched. The CDR3 bases are TGTGCCAGCTCACCGGAGATCGACAGGGGGGCAGAAAAACTGTTTTTT. It is translated as CASSPEIDRGAEKLFF.

This clone was seen just once. J is TRBJ1-1 and V is TRBV18; D not certain. The CDR3 spans 13 residues. Germline lookup yields CDR1 KGHSH and CDR2 LQKENI. V was pared by 4 bases and J by 3 bases, with 9 bases between. In DNA form, the CDR3 reads TGTGCCAGCTCACTCATAGCGGACACTGAAGCTTTCTTT. This codes for CASSLIADTEAFF.

This chain links TRBV13 with TRBJ2-2; a weak D match, TRBD2 (5 bases). Looked up from germline, CDR1 is PRHDT and CDR2 is FYEKMQ (reference sequence). The CDR3 is 17 amino acids. V lost 6 bases and J 5 bases, leaving 22 bases between the germline ends. The CDR3 sequence: CASRSRSSGIVTGELFF. The DNA of the CDR3 is TGTGCCAGCAGATCCCGGTCCAGCGGCATCGTGACCGGGGAGCTGTTTTTT.

This clone was observed a handful of times. V and J are TRBV4-1 and TRBJ2-2; possibly TRBD1 for D (6 bases). Germline V gene sequence: CDR1 MGHRA, CDR2 YSYEKL. The CDR3 runs 15 residues. V gave up 3 bases and J gave up 4 bases, with 12 bases separating them. The CDR3 bases are TGCGCCAGCAGCCACCGGGACATATTCACCGGGGAGCTGTTTTTT. Residues: CASSHRDIFTGELFF.

The rearrangement uses TRBV7-8 and TRBJ2-7; tentative D call: TRBD2 (6 bases). V was clipped by 10 bases and J by 4 bases, with 17 bases between them. Looked up from germline, CDR1 is SGHVS and CDR2 is FQNEAQ. This CDR3 region has 13 residues. CDR3 in DNA: TGTGCCACTAGGACTACGGGGTTGTACGAGCAGTACTTC. Translated: CATRTTGLYEQYF.

V usage is TRBV27 and J usage is TRBJ2-7; TRBD1 is a possible D gene (6 bases). V lost 6 bases and J 10 bases, leaving 22 bases between the germline ends. From germline, CDR1 is MNHEY and CDR2 SMNVEV (reference sequence). This CDR3 has 14 residues. DNA of the CDR3: TGTGCCAGCAGACTATCCCCGGGACACTTCTCTCAGTACTTC. Its protein product is CASRLSPGHFSQYF.

J is TRBJ2-7 and V is TRBV29-1, with 8 bases matching TRBD1. The V gene's germline CDR1 is SQVTM and CDR2 ANQGSEA. The CDR3 sequence is 13 residues long. V lost 5 bases and J lost 7; bases outside the gene matches: 10. The CDR3 here is CSVLQGVLGEQYF. In DNA form, the CDR3 reads TGCAGCGTTTTACAGGGGGTATTGGGGGAGCAGTACTTC.

The chain employs TRBV29-1 and TRBJ2-1; a possible D gene is TRBD2 (5 bases). The V end lost 3 bases, the J end lost 6 bases, and 18 bases lay between the germline ends. Germline V gives CDR1 SQVTM, CDR2 ANQGSEA. CDR3 size: 15 residues. CDR3 loop: CSVEKGRGSANEQFF. In DNA, the CDR3 is TGCAGCGTTGAGAAGGGCCGGGGTAGCGCCAATGAGCAGTTCTTC.

V and J are TRBV9 and TRBJ1-1, with D maybe TRBD1 (5 bases). The length of the CDR3 is 14 residues. The germline V gene encodes CDR1 SGDLS and CDR2 YYNGEE. V lost 7 bases and J 4 bases, leaving 17 bases between the germline ends. CDR3 in DNA: TGTGCCAGCGCCCCGATGGGGGGTGGCACTGAAGCTTTCTTT. Translated, it gives CASAPMGGGTEAFF.

The chain has TRBV2 and TRBJ2-7, with TRBD1 as a possible D gene (6 bases). With 3 bases removed from V and 2 bases from J, the gap between germline ends came to 11 bases. CDR3 length: 14 amino acids. Germline V CDR1 and CDR2: SNHLY, FYNNEI. The CDR3 DNA sequence: TGTGCCAGCAGTGAGTTGGACAGCCCCTACGAGCAGTACTTC. It encodes CASSELDSPYEQYF.

This chain connects TRBV7-9 to TRBJ2-1; 10 bases agree with TRBD2. J was trimmed by 7 bases and V by 6 bases; bases with no gene match: 15. In germline, CDR1 is SEHNR, CDR2 FQNEAQ (reference sequence). There are 17 residues in the CDR3. CDR3 loop: CASSNDGSGRARNEQFF. CDR3 DNA: TGTGCCAGCAGTAACGATGGGAGCGGGAGGGCCAGGAATGAGCAGTTCTTC.

The chain joins TRBV19 to TRBJ1-5, with 9 bases matching TRBD1. Germline V CDR1 and CDR2: LNHDA, SQIVND (reference sequence). The CDR3 is 17 residues long. After removal of 4 bases from V and 7 bases from J, the junction contained 14 bases not matched to a gene. The CDR3 loop reads CASSTTGGRGIGQPQHF. CDR3 nucleotide sequence: TGTGCCAGTAGTACGACAGGGGGGAGAGGAATCGGGCAGCCCCAGCATTTT.

The rearrangement uses TRBV6-5 and TRBJ2-7; 7 bases line up with TRBD1. CDR3 size: 14 residues. Germline CDR1 is MNHEY and CDR2 is SVGAGI. Trimming removed 2 bases from V and 4 bases from J; junction bases left unmatched: 5. The CDR3, as DNA: TGTGCCAGCAGTTACAAGGGGGCGCGGTACGAGCAGTACTTC. It specifies CASSYKGARYEQYF.

The chain carries TRBV30 and TRBJ2-5, with a tentative D call TRBD2 (5 bases). Germline V CDR1 and CDR2: GTSNPN, SVGIG (reference sequence). Trimming cost V 1 base and J 1 base, with 7 bases left between them. The CDR3 runs 13 residues. CDR3 nucleotide sequence: TGTGCCTGGAGTGGGGGAGTCCAAGAGACCCAGTACTTC. Its protein is CAWSGGVQETQYF.

The chain uses TRBV5-8 and TRBJ1-1; TRBD1 is a possible D gene (6 bases). There are 14 residues in the CDR3. Deletions cut 4 bases from V and 6 bases from J, with 16 bases between. CDR1 is SGHTS and CDR2 is YDEGEE in the germline V gene. This CDR3 is CASSLHRASPEAFF. CDR3 sequence (DNA): TGTGCCAGCAGCCTTCACAGGGCGTCCCCTGAAGCTTTCTTT.

The rearrangement links TRBV19 to TRBJ2-7; D may be TRBD1 (5 bases). Germline CDR1 and CDR2: LNHDA and SQIVND (reference sequence). Trimming stripped 6 bases from V and 0 bases from J, with 9 bases between. This CDR3 has 13 amino acids. In DNA, the CDR3 is TGTGCCAGTAGCACCAGGGTCTCCTACGAGCAGTACTTC. Its protein product is CASSTRVSYEQYF.

This clone has only a few counts. This chain links TRBV5-1 with TRBJ1-1; 7 bases align to TRBD1. Looked up from germline, CDR1 is SGHRS and CDR2 is YFSETQ. Trimming removed 1 base from V and 5 bases from J; junction bases left unmatched: 5. The CDR3 contains 14 residues. CDR3 in DNA: TGCGCCAGCAGCTTGCGGCAGGGGGAAACTGAAGCTTTCTTT. It yields the protein CASSLRQGETEAFF.

This chain joins TRBV4-1 and TRBJ2-7; 7 nucleotides match TRBD1. Germline V gene data show CDR1 as MGHRA and CDR2 as YSYEKL. The CDR3 runs to 15 residues. J was trimmed by 0 bases and V by 1 base; bases with no gene match: 3. As DNA, the CDR3 is TGCGCCAGCAGCCAAGCCCCAGGGGGCTCCTACGAGCAGTACTTC. This codes for CASSQAPGGSYEQYF.

The J gene is TRBJ1-4, the V gene TRBV6-5; D not resolved. CDR3 length equals 13 residues. Per the germline V gene, CDR1 is MNHEY and CDR2 is SVGAGI. Trimming took 6 bases from V and 3 from J, leaving 8 bases between them. The CDR3 DNA sequence: TGTGCCAGCAGGAGGGTATCTAATGAAAAACTGTTTTTT. Its protein product is CASRRVSNEKLFF.